A selection of T cell receptor beta chains follows, all from one sample in a study of control samples from healthy donors and cancer patients. Assay used: immunoSEQ multiplex PCR; TCRdb lists only in-frame clones, some missing. The table records under 450,000 clones, over 75% of them present only once. Sequenced: PBMCs. These receptor sequences come from a man between 35 and 55 years old with head and neck cancer. CDR3s include the opening cysteine and the closing phenylalanine or tryptophan. A D gene is named only where the DNA matches it firmly. For some rows the clone size is stated as once, few or many, or as a class when expanded; others skip it.

clone_size	d_call	v_call	j_call	cdr3_aa	cdr3_nt
NA	NA	TRBV28	TRBJ2-6	CASSGDSPSGANVLTF	TGTGCCAGCAGTGGGGACTCTCCCTCTGGGGCCAACGTCCTGACTTTC
NA	NA	TRBV6-2/TRBV6-3	TRBJ2-5	CASSYSRGVQETQYF	TGTGCCAGCAGTTACTCGAGGGGGGTCCAAGAGACCCAGTACTTC
NA	NA	TRBV11-2	TRBJ1-6	CASSLQRPNSPLHF	TGTGCCAGCAGCTTACAGCGTCCGAATTCACCCCTCCACTTT
NA	NA	TRBV6-5	TRBJ2-1	CASSYAREAINEQFF	TGTGCCAGCAGTTACGCCCGAGAAGCTATCAATGAGCAGTTCTTC
NA	NA	TRBV10-1	TRBJ2-2	CASSDNTGELFF	TGCGCCAGCAGTGATAACACCGGGGAGCTGTTTTTT
NA	NA	TRBV15	TRBJ1-1	CATSRVRNTEAFF	TGTGCCACCAGCAGAGTGAGGAACACTGAAGCTTTCTTT
NA	TRBD2	TRBV2	TRBJ2-4	CASRPAGLAVAKNIQYF	TGTGCCAGCAGACCCGCCGGACTAGCGGTAGCCAAAAACATTCAGTACTTC
NA	TRBD1	TRBV5-4	TRBJ1-2	CASSLGQGNGYTF	TGTGCCAGCAGCTTGGGACAGGGAAATGGCTACACCTTC
few	NA	TRBV2	TRBJ1-2	CASIRDTFNYGYTF	TGTGCCAGCATCCGGGACACTTTTAACTATGGCTACACCTTC
NA	NA	TRBV19	TRBJ1-5	CASSIGGVQPQHF	TGTGCCAGTAGTATCGGGGGGGTTCAGCCCCAGCATTTT
NA	NA	TRBV28	TRBJ2-1	CASSQLGGEQFF	TGTGCCAGCAGTCAATTGGGGGGTGAGCAGTTCTTC
NA	TRBD1	TRBV28	TRBJ1-1	CASSLWSGGPENTEAFF	TGTGCCAGCAGTTTATGGTCAGGGGGCCCTGAGAACACTGAAGCTTTCTTT
NA	NA	TRBV27	TRBJ2-3	CASSSGPRRDTQYF	TGTGCCAGCAGTTCCGGTCCCAGGAGGGATACGCAGTATTTT
NA	NA	TRBV18	TRBJ2-7	CASSLGDSHEQYF	TGTGCCAGCTCACTTGGGGACTCCCACGAGCAGTACTTC
once	NA	TRBV5-1	TRBJ1-4	CASSLQTAGVNEKLFF	TGCGCCAGCAGCTTGCAAACTGCAGGGGTTAATGAAAAACTGTTTTTT
NA	NA	TRBV2	TRBJ2-2	CASRPTSTTGELFF	TGTGCCAGCAGGCCGACTAGTACGACCGGGGAGCTGTTTTTT
NA	NA	TRBV7-3	TRBJ2-3	CASSRSGSSTDTQYF	TGTGCCAGCAGCCGAAGCGGAAGTAGCACAGATACGCAGTATTTT
few	NA	TRBV7-8	TRBJ2-7	CASSLDYEQYF	TGTGCCAGCAGCTTAGACTACGAGCAGTACTTC
NA	NA	TRBV10-3	TRBJ2-2	CAIHIGGTGELFF	TGTGCCATCCATATCGGAGGCACCGGGGAGCTGTTTTTT
NA	TRBD2	TRBV6-6	TRBJ2-5	CASSLGVAGVSGETQYF	TGTGCCAGCAGTCTCGGGGTAGCGGGGGTCTCGGGGGAGACCCAGTACTTC
NA	NA	TRBV6-4	TRBJ1-1	CASSPSQGNTEAFF	TGTGCCAGCAGCCCATCGCAGGGGAACACTGAAGCTTTCTTT
NA	NA	TRBV3-1/TRBV3-2	TRBJ1-5	CASSQNRLNQPQHF	TGTGCCAGCAGCCAAAACAGGCTCAATCAGCCCCAGCATTTT
NA	TRBD2	TRBV6-5	TRBJ2-5	CASSYGTKETQYF	TGTGCCAGCAGTTACGGGACTAAAGAGACCCAGTACTTC
NA	NA	TRBV21-1	TRBJ1-5	CASSARTDSNQPQHF	TGTGCCAGCAGCGCCCGGACAGATAGCAATCAGCCCCAGCATTTT
NA	NA	TRBV4-3	TRBJ1-2	CASSQGEAGNGYTF	TGCGCCAGCAGCCAAGGGGAAGCAGGGAATGGCTACACCTTC
NA	NA	TRBV19	TRBJ1-4	CASSGSGNEKLFF	TGTGCCAGTAGTGGCTCAGGAAATGAAAAACTGTTTTTT
NA	NA	TRBV30	TRBJ1-2	CAWTKPGRSYGYTF	TGTGCCTGGACCAAGCCGGGACGGAGCTATGGCTACACCTTC
NA	TRBD1	TRBV7-3	TRBJ1-5	CASAQGAEQPQHF	TGTGCCAGCGCCCAGGGGGCCGAACAGCCCCAGCATTTT
NA	NA	TRBV7-8	TRBJ1-1	CASSRRANTEAFF	TGTGCCAGCAGCCGGAGAGCGAACACTGAAGCTTTCTTT
NA	TRBD1	TRBV29-1	TRBJ1-4	CSVAPTGVAEKLFF	TGCAGCGTTGCCCCGACAGGGGTGGCTGAAAAACTGTTTTTT
NA	TRBD1	TRBV6-2/TRBV6-3	TRBJ2-7	CASSYPEDRGGQEQYF	TGTGCCAGCAGTTACCCGGAAGATAGAGGGGGCCAAGAGCAGTACTTC
NA	NA	TRBV5-1	TRBJ2-4	CASSLRPGAGDIQYF	TGCGCCAGCAGCTTGCGTCCAGGGGCTGGGGACATTCAGTACTTC
NA	TRBD2	TRBV28	TRBJ2-1	CASSLGLAGVGQFF	TGTGCCAGCAGCCTCGGACTAGCGGGAGTAGGGCAGTTCTTC
NA	NA	TRBV7-2	TRBJ2-3	CASSLEFPASSTDTQYF	TGTGCCAGCAGCTTAGAGTTCCCAGCGTCAAGCACAGATACGCAGTATTTT
NA	NA	TRBV9	TRBJ1-2	CASSASRVGDYGYTF	TGTGCCAGCAGCGCTTCCAGGGTAGGCGACTATGGCTACACCTTC